This T cell receptor (beta chain) derives from a study of blood T cell repertoires in COVID-19. Turning to the study itself: Spain, Italy and the United States supplied samples that represented acute and convalescent COVID-19. The cDNA or gDNA used as material had been derived from T cells, B-cell-depleted T cells, or PBMCs.

In the original processing: Nucleated cell number was recorded as an estimate derived from reference gene primer amplification. The method was immunoSEQ multiplex PCR; TCRdb's version includes in-frame clones alone and lacks a portion of them. V, J and clone size reflect that table, while D and trimming were determined from the DNA. The top ten clones hold roughly 8.3% of a sample with under 150,000 clones, 80% to 90% of them seen once. The V and J ends lost 4 bases and 5 bases respectively, with 17 bases between them. CDR3 length: 15 residues. Per the germline V gene, CDR1 is SGDLS and CDR2 is YYNGEE.

The TCR comes from a human donor with acute or convalescent COVID-19. The donor label of this sample is uncertain. V is TRBV9 and J is TRBJ2-3; D is perhaps TRBD2 (6 bases). The sample consisted of peripheral blood. CDR3 protein: CASSSSGTLEDTQYF. The CDR3 DNA sequence: TGTGCCAGCAGCTCCTCCGGGACTCTGGAAGATACGCAGTATTTT.